This entry features one TCR beta chain sequence. This specimen comes from a study of Ad26.COV2.S vaccination and SARS-CoV-2 variants. Treatment described: 15 to 20 received Ad26.COV2.S at low or high dose, single or two shots; about 5 received placebo; per-sample allocation not given. Samples were taken on day 63 after the first vaccine or placebo injection. Data came from immunoSEQ multiplex PCR; TCRdb stores just in-frame clones and leaves some out. The sample lists a few hundred thousand clones, approximately 90% occurring once. The CDR3 covers 14 residues. The V gene lost 5 bases and the J gene lost 3 bases, with 13 bases spanning the gap. Germline CDR1 reads MNHEY; CDR2 reads SVGEGT.

The V and J genes are TRBV6-2 or TRBV6-3 and TRBJ1-2; perhaps TRBD1 as D (5 bases). This receptor was identified in a person between 18 and 65 years old who received the Ad26.COV2.S COVID-19 vaccine or a placebo. Here the sequenced sample was peripheral blood, taken in a trial of Ad26.COV2.S vaccine versus placebo. CDR3 in amino acids: CASSRQGAHYGYTF. The CDR3 DNA follows: TGTGCCAGCAGTCGTCAGGGCGCGCACTATGGCTACACCTTC.